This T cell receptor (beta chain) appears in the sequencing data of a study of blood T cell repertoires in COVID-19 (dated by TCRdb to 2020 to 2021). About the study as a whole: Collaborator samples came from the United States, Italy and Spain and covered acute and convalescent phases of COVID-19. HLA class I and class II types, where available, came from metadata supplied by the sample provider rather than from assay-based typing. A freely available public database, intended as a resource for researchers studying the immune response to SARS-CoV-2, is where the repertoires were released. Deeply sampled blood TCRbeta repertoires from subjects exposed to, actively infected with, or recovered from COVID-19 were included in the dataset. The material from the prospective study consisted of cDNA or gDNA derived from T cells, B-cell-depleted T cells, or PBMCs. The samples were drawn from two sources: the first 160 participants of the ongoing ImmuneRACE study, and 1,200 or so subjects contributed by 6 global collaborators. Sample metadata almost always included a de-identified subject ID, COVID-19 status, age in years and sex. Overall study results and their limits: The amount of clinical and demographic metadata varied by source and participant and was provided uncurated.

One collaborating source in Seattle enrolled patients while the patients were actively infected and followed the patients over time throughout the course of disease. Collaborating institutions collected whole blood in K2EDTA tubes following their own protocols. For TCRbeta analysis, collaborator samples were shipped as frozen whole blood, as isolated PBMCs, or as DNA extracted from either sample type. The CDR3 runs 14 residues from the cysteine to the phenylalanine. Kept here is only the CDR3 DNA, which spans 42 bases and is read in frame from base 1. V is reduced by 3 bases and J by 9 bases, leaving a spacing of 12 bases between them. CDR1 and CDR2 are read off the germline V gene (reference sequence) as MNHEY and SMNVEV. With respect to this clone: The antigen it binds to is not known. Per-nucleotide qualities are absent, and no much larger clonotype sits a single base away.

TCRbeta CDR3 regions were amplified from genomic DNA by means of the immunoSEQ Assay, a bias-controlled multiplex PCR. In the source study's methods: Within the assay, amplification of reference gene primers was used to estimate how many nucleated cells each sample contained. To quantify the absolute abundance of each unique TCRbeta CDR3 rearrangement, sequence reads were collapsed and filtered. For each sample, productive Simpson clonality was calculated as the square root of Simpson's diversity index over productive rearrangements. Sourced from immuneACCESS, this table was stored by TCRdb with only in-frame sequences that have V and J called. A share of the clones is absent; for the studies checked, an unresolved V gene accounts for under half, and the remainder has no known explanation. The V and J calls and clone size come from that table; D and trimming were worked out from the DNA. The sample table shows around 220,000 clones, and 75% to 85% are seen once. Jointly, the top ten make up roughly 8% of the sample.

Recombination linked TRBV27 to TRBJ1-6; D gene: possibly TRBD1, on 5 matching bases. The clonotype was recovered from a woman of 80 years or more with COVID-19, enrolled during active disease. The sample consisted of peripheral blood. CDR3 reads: CASSFRQGASPLHF. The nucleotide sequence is TGTGCCAGCAGTTTCCGGCAGGGTGCTTCACCCCTCCACTTT.